Listed below are T cell receptor beta chains from one sample, sequenced in a study of T-cell memory formation after mild COVID-19. TCRdb redid the calling of the 5' RACE reads with MiXCR, one entry per CDR3 protein. Found here are fewer than 150,000 distinct CDR3 sequences, around a fifth of them singletons; the top ten hold approximately 41%. Sequenced sample: PBMCs or a T cell subset sorted from them (not recorded which). The receptors shown here come from a man in his late teens or twenties who had mild COVID-19 (a few samples of this study predate the infection). Cell type and time point are not known. The CDR3 runs from the conserved cysteine through the conserved F or W. A D gene is named only where the DNA matches it firmly. Size values are once, few and many counts, or a class for expanded clones, and some rows have none.

d_gene	v_gene	abundance	len	j_gene	CDR3nt	CDR3aa
-	TRBV10-3	-	15	TRBJ1-5	TGTGCCATCGGTATAGGGGAATCGGAGGGTCAGCCCCAGCATTTT	CAIGIGESEGQPQHF
TRBD1	TRBV4-1	many	16	TRBJ2-7	TGCGCCAGCAGCCAAAGACAGGGGGCGAGTGATTTCGAGCAGTACTTC	CASSQRQGASDFEQYF
TRBD1	TRBV2	few	17	TRBJ1-4	TGTGCCAGCCCCGCTCAGACAGGGGAAAGAAGGGGGGAAAAACTGTTTTTT	CASPAQTGERRGEKLFF
-	TRBV5-1	-	16	TRBJ2-5	TGCGCCAGCAGCTTGGGTCGGGGCAGGGGAGGCGAGACCCAGTACTTC	CASSLGRGRGGETQYF
TRBD1	TRBV4-3	few	13	TRBJ2-7	TGCGCCAGCAGCCAAAACAGGGGGTACGAGCAGTACTTC	CASSQNRGYEQYF
-	TRBV2	-	14	TRBJ2-7	TGTGCCAGCAATCGCGGGTTCAGCTCCTACGAGCAGTACTTC	CASNRGFSSYEQYF
-	TRBV4-3	-	16	TRBJ2-1	TGCGCCAGCAGCCAAGAAGTGTCGGGGGCTATTAATGAGCAGTTCTTC	CASSQEVSGAINEQFF
TRBD1	TRBV11-2	few	16	TRBJ2-2	TGTGCCAGCAGCTTAACCAGGACAGGGGGGGCCGGGGAGCTGTTTTTT	CASSLTRTGGAGELFF
-	TRBV29-1	few	14	TRBJ2-2	TGCAGCGTTTTATTAGGACAGAGCACCGGGGAGCTGTTTTTT	CSVLLGQSTGELFF
-	TRBV7-9	few	16	TRBJ2-1	TGTGCCAGCAGCTTTCCACAGGCGATCTCCTACAATGAGCAGTTCTTC	CASSFPQAISYNEQFF
-	TRBV11-2	-	17	TRBJ1-3	TGTGCCAGCAGCTTAGGACTGGGCGGCTTCTCTGGAAACACCATATATTTT	CASSLGLGGFSGNTIYF
-	TRBV29-1	-	14	TRBJ1-2	TGCAGCGTTGAAGCCGCAGGGTACGACTATGGCTACACCTTC	CSVEAAGYDYGYTF
TRBD2	TRBV6-4	medium-sized	14	TRBJ2-2	TGTGCCAGCAGTGACGGGACTAGCACCGGGGAGCTGTTTTTT	CASSDGTSTGELFF
TRBD1	TRBV4-1	-	15	TRBJ2-2	TGCGCCAGCAGCCAACTCCAGGGGGCCGGCGGGGAGCTGTTTTTT	CASSQLQGAGGELFF
-	TRBV4-2	-	12	TRBJ2-1	TGTGCCAGCAGCTACGGACCCCATGGGCAGTTCTTC	CASSYGPHGQFF
-	TRBV4-2	-	14	TRBJ2-3	TGTGCCAGCAGCCCCCGGCCGGGGTTCGATACGCAGTATTTT	CASSPRPGFDTQYF
-	TRBV14	-	12	TRBJ2-7	TGTGCCAGCAGCCAAGTTAGGTACGAGCAGTACTTC	CASSQVRYEQYF
-	TRBV7-6	-	13	TRBJ2-5	TGTGCCAGCACATACAGTTACCAAGAGACCCAGTACTTC	CASTYSYQETQYF
TRBD1	TRBV29-1	few	17	TRBJ2-2	TGCAGCGTTGAGGGGGGTAGGGACAGGGTGAACACCGGGGAGCTGTTTTTT	CSVEGGRDRVNTGELFF
TRBD2	TRBV12-5	few	17	TRBJ2-2	TGTGCTAGTGGTTTGTTACTAGCGGGGGCTAGCACCGGGGAGCTGTTTTTT	CASGLLLAGASTGELFF
TRBD1	TRBV7-9	-	16	TRBJ2-2	TGTGCCAGCAGCCCCCAAGTCGGGACAGGGGGACTGCGGCTGTTTTTT	CASSPQVGTGGLRLFF
TRBD2	TRBV12-3/TRBV12-4	-	16	TRBJ2-3	TGTGCCAGCAGTTCTCTAGCGGGGGCCTACACAGATACGCAGTATTTT	CASSSLAGAYTDTQYF
TRBD1	TRBV7-9	-	11	TRBJ2-7	TGTGCCAGCAGCCATGGGACAGGGACGGACTTC	CASSHGTGTDF
TRBD1	TRBV6-6	-	14	TRBJ1-2	TGTGCCAGCAGTTCCAGGACAGGGCACTATGGCTACACCTTC	CASSSRTGHYGYTF
TRBD2	TRBV12-3/TRBV12-4	-	15	TRBJ2-1	TGTGCCAGCAGTTTACTAGCGGGGGGGCCTGGTGAGCAGTTCTTC	CASSLLAGGPGEQFF
TRBD1	TRBV7-9	few	15	TRBJ2-4	TGTGCCAGCAGCCCCGGGACAGGGGCTTGGAACATTCAGTACTTC	CASSPGTGAWNIQYF
-	TRBV30	once	15	TRBJ2-5	TGTGCCTGGAATTCGGCGGGACAGCCCCAAGAGACCCAGTACTTC	CAWNSAGQPQETQYF
-	TRBV12-3/TRBV12-4	-	12	TRBJ2-7	TGTGCCAGCAGTTGGGTCTTTAGGGAGCAGTACTTC	CASSWVFREQYF
TRBD2	TRBV9	-	16	TRBJ2-3	TGTGCCAGCAGCGCAACTAGCGGGGGGTTCACAGATACGCAGTATTTT	CASSATSGGFTDTQYF
TRBD1	TRBV5-1	many	17	TRBJ1-2	TGCGCCAGCAGCCAAGGGACAGGGGTCCCCTCCTACGGTGGCTACACCTTC	CASSQGTGVPSYGGYTF
-	TRBV28	few	14	TRBJ1-5	TGTGCCAGCAGAGTGTGGGCAGGTTCTCAGCCCCAGCATTTT	CASRVWAGSQPQHF
TRBD2	TRBV6-2/TRBV6-3	few	14	TRBJ2-1	TGTGCCAGCAGTTCTAGCGGGGGGGCCCATGAGCAGTTCTTC	CASSSSGGAHEQFF
-	TRBV11-2	-	16	TRBJ2-1	TGTGCCAGCAGCTTAGGTCGATTTACCTCCTACAATGAGCAGTTCTTC	CASSLGRFTSYNEQFF
-	TRBV12-3/TRBV12-4	-	13	TRBJ1-6	TGTGCCAGCGGATTTCAGTCGGATTCACCCCTCCACTTT	CASGFQSDSPLHF
TRBD2	TRBV6-6	-	16	TRBJ2-2	TGTGCCAGCAGTTACGCGGCTAGCGGAAGCACCGGGGAGCTGTTTTTT	CASSYAASGSTGELFF
TRBD2	TRBV6-6	-	15	TRBJ2-1	TGTGCCAGCAGTACCTTCCAGCGGGACGACAATGAGCAGTTCTTC	CASSTFQRDDNEQFF
TRBD1	TRBV4-3	-	14	TRBJ1-2	TGCGCCAGCAGCCCCTTGGCAGGGGGCTATGGCTACACCTTC	CASSPLAGGYGYTF
-	TRBV12-3/TRBV12-4	-	15	TRBJ1-5	TGTGCCAGCAGTTTATGGTGGGGCGGCAATCAGCCCCAGCATTTT	CASSLWWGGNQPQHF
TRBD2	TRBV12-3/TRBV12-4	-	15	TRBJ2-3	TGTGCCAGCAGTTTAGGAGCGGGGGCATTGGATACGCAGTATTTT	CASSLGAGALDTQYF
-	TRBV5-1	once	13	TRBJ1-2	TGCGCCAGCAGCTTGGACAGCTACTATGGCTACACCTTC	CASSLDSYYGYTF
TRBD1	TRBV20-1	-	15	TRBJ2-7	TGCAGTGCTCCCGGGACAGGGGCTAAGGCCTACGAGCAGTACTTC	CSAPGTGAKAYEQYF
-	TRBV6-6	few	13	TRBJ1-6	TGTGCCAGCACCTCAACCATCGGTTCACCCCTCCACTTT	CASTSTIGSPLHF
-	TRBV4-1	many	16	TRBJ2-2	TGCGCCAGCAGCCAAGATGAAGTGACGAGGACCGGGGAGCTGTTTTTT	CASSQDEVTRTGELFF
-	TRBV9	few	13	TRBJ1-1	TGTGCCAGCAGCGTAGAGGTAGATACTGAAGCTTTCTTT	CASSVEVDTEAFF
-	TRBV12-3/TRBV12-4	few	15	TRBJ2-3	TGTGCCAGCAGTCAACTCCGGGACGGAACAGATACGCAGTATTTT	CASSQLRDGTDTQYF
-	TRBV29-1	few	12	TRBJ2-1	TGCAGCGTAGAGCGAGGAGGCAATGAGCAGTTCTTC	CSVERGGNEQFF
-	TRBV29-1	-	11	TRBJ1-2	TGCAGCGTTGAAACTCTTAGAGGCTACACCTTC	CSVETLRGYTF
-	TRBV5-1	-	15	TRBJ1-2	TGCGCCAGCAGCTCGAATGGACGCCTTAACTATGGCTACACCTTC	CASSSNGRLNYGYTF
-	TRBV7-2	-	12	TRBJ2-3	TGTGCCAGCAGCCCTCCCGGGGATACGCAGTATTTT	CASSPPGDTQYF
-	TRBV5-1	few	14	TRBJ2-1	TGCGCCAGCAGCTTTACGGCGGGTGCGGATGAGCAGTTCTTC	CASSFTAGADEQFF
-	TRBV7-9	many	14	TRBJ2-3	TGTGCCAGCAGCTTAAACCAGGTGACAGATACGCAGTATTTT	CASSLNQVTDTQYF
-	TRBV5-1	-	14	TRBJ2-7	TGCGCCAGCAGCTTGTGGGACGGAACCTACGAGCAGTACTTC	CASSLWDGTYEQYF
-	TRBV7-9	-	15	TRBJ1-1	TGTGCCAGCAGCTTAGGACGCACAGAAAACACTGAAGCTTTCTTT	CASSLGRTENTEAFF